This T cell receptor beta chain was identified in a study of beta chain features in type 1 diabetes. Notes on the study in general: TCRB CDR3s from Type 1 diabetes patients were moderately but significantly shorter in all four CD4+ subsets. The study notes PCR might favor shorter templates equally in patients and controls.

cDNA synthesis used the whole RNA isolate, giving expressed TCRB sequences. Assay: immunoSEQ multiplex PCR; the TCRdb copy retains only in-frame clones and omits some. The repertoire holds 300,000 to 450,000 clones, with 10% to 15% as singletons. About this clone itself: The antigen is undetermined.

Averaging roughly 110 mL, one heparinised blood draw was given by each donor. Purity exceeding 95% was reached by all sorted populations. CDR1 MGHDK and CDR2 SYGVNS come from the germline V gene. The CDR3 covers 16 residues. The junction had 10 bases not matched to a gene; V was cut back by 5 bases and J by 1 base. What was sequenced was naive CD4+ T cells from blood. The V and J genes are TRBV25-1 and TRBJ2-5; the match to TRBD2 covers 7 bases. This TCR was sampled from a woman under 30 with type 1 diabetes. CDR3 coding DNA: TGTGCCAGCAGTCCACGCGGGAGACGTTTCCAAGAGACCCAGTACTTC. It yields the protein CASSPRGRRFQETQYF.